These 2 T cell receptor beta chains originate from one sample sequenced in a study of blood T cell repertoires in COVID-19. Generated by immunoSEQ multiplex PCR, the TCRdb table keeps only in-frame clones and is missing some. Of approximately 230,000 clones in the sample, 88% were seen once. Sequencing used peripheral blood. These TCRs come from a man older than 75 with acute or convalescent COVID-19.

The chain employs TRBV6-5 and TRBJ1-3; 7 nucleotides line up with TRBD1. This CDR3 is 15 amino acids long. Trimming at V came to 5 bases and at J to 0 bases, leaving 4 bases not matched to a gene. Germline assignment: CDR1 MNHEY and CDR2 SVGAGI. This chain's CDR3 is CASSLGQDSGNTIYF. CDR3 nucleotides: TGTGCCAGCAGTCTTGGACAGGACTCTGGAAACACCATATATTTT.

CDR3 sequence (DNA): TGTGCCAGCTCCGGGCTAGCGGGTAACCGCAATGAGCAGTTCTTC. Its translation: CASSGLAGNRNEQFF. The chain recombines TRBV2 with TRBJ2-1; 8 bases map to TRBD2. CDR3 size: 15 residues. The germline CDR1 and CDR2 sequences are SNHLY and FYNNEI. V dropped 8 bases and J dropped 6; count of bases not matched to a gene: 12.